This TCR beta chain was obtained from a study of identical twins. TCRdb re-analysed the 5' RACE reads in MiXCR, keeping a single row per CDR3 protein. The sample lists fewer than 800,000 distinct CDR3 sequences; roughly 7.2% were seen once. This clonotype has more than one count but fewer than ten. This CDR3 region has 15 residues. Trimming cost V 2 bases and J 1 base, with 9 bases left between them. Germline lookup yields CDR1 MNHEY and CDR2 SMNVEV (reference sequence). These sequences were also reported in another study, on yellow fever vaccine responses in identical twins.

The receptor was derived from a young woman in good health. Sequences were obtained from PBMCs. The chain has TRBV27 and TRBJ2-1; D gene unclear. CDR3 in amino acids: CASSLDIFSYNEQFF. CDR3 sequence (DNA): TGTGCCAGCAGTTTAGACATTTTTTCCTACAATGAGCAGTTCTTC.